This record looks at one T cell receptor (beta chain) sequence and its context. Germline CDR1 reads SNHLY; CDR2 reads FYNNEI. There are 16 residues in the CDR3. Trimming stripped 0 bases from V and 0 bases from J, with 9 bases between. This entry comes from a study of blood T cell repertoires in COVID-19. Sequenced by immunoSEQ multiplex PCR; TCRdb stores in-frame clones only, minus some. The sample records fewer than 95,000 clones, about 89% being singletons. Sample: peripheral blood. The chain couples TRBV2 to TRBJ1-5; D gene ambiguous. This sequence originates from a man aged 50 to 60 with acute or convalescent COVID-19. This chain's CDR3 is CASSEAPTNSNQPQHF. The CDR3 nucleotides read TGTGCCAGCAGTGAAGCGCCGACAAATAGCAATCAGCCCCAGCATTTT.